This TCR beta chain was documented in a study of OX40 agonist ivuxolimab in advanced cancers. The CDR3 sequence is 13 residues long. The germline V and J ends were trimmed by 10 bases and 4 bases, with 17 bases remaining between them. The germline V gene encodes CDR1 MNHEY and CDR2 SMNVEV (reference sequence). Data came from immunoSEQ multiplex PCR; TCRdb stores just in-frame clones and leaves some out. The table includes 65,000 to 75,000 clones, 87% detected once. This specimen consisted of CD4+ or CD8+ T cells sorted from blood, obtained in a trial of the OX40 agonist ivuxolimab. V usage is TRBV27 and J usage is TRBJ2-7; possibly TRBD1 for D (6 bases). The sequence was collected from an adult with an advanced solid tumor such as melanoma, head and neck, liver or kidney cancer. In DNA form, the CDR3 reads TGTGCCACCGCGACGCAGGGGTGGTACGAGCAGTACTTC. The encoded protein is CATATQGWYEQYF.